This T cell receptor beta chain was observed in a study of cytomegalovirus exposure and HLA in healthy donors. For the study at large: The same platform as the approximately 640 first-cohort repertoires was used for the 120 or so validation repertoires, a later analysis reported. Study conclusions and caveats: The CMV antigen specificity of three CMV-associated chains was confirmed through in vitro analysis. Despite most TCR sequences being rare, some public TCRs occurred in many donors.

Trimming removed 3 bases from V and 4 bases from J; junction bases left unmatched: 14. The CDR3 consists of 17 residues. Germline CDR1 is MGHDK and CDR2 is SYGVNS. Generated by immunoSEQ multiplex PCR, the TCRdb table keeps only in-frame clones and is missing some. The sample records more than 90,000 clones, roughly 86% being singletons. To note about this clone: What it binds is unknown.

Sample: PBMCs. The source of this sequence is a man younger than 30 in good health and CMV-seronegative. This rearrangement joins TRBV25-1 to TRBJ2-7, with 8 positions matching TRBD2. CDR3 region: CASSDSSRGGIVYEQYF. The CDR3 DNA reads TGTGCCAGCAGTGATTCGTCCCGGGGGGGGATCGTTTACGAGCAGTACTTC.